This TCR beta chain came from a study of immune characterization of retroperitoneal liposarcoma. This clonotype was detected many times. TCRdb used MiXCR to reprocess the PCR reads, holding one entry per CDR3 protein. The sample has roughly 10,000 distinct CDR3 sequences; about a quarter are singletons. The clonotype was recovered from a male donor with retroperitoneal liposarcoma. Material for sequencing was tumor tissue.

In nucleotides, the CDR3 is TGTGCCAGCAGCCCAGGGGACAAGCACTACGAGCAGTACTTC. Its protein product is CASSPGDKHYEQYF. The chain links TRBV7-8 to TRBJ2-4; D is perhaps TRBD1 (6 bases). The DNA end lines up better with TRBJ2-7; the J call may be wrong. The germline V gene has CDR1 SGHVS and CDR2 FQNEAQ. There are 14 residues in the CDR3.